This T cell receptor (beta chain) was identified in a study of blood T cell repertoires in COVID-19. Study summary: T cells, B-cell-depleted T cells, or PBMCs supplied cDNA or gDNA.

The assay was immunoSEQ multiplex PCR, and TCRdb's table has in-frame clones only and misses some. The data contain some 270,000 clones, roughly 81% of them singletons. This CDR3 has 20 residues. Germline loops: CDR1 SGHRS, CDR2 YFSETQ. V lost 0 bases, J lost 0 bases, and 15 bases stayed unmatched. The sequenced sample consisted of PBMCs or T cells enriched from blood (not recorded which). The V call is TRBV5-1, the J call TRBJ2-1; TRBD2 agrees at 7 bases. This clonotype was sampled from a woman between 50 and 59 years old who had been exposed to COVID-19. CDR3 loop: CASSLGQVLAAGSSYNEQFF. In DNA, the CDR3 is TGCGCCAGCAGCTTGGGCCAGGTCCTCGCAGCGGGGAGCTCCTACAATGAGCAGTTCTTC.